Reported below is one T cell receptor beta chain. The data stem from a study of T cells in Graves' hyperthyroidism and ophthalmopathy. Diagnosis rested on symptoms, serum thyroxine and TRAb, thyroid ultrasound, and orbital computed tomography. The CDR3 is 14 residues long. The V end lost 4 bases, the J end lost 7 bases, and 15 bases lay between the germline ends. Germline V gene lookup returns CDR1 MDHEN and CDR2 SYDVKM. RNA transcripts yielded amplified TCR beta CDR3 regions. Carried out on the TCR CDR3, a first-round RT-PCR used the HTBI primer set. TCRdb reanalysed the multiplex PCR reads using MiXCR and keeps one entry per CDR3 protein. This table holds about 300,000 distinct CDR3 sequences, roughly a fifth found once.

V is TRBV28 and J is TRBJ2-3; D is perhaps TRBD2 (6 bases). Sequenced material: blood. The TCR was taken from a man aged 45-60 years with Graves' ophthalmopathy. The CDR3 region has the DNA TGTGCCAGCAGTTCCGGAGGGAGTGGGCATACGCAGTATTTT. It yields the protein CASSSGGSGHTQYF.